This T cell receptor beta chain was obtained from a study of T cells in Graves' hyperthyroidism and ophthalmopathy. This CDR3 has 12 residues. Germline V gene sequence: CDR1 DFQATT, CDR2 SNEGSKA (reference sequence). V was pared by 3 bases and J by 2 bases, with 7 bases between. What was amplified from RNA transcripts were TCR beta CDR3 regions. The TCR CDR3 was amplified in a first-round RT-PCR using the HTBI primer set. TCRdb called the multiplex PCR reads again in MiXCR, with one record for every CDR3 protein. The sample lists hundreds of thousands of distinct CDR3 sequences; roughly 15% were seen once. Ten or more counts support this clonotype.

What was sequenced was blood. This rearrangement joins TRBV20-1 to TRBJ1-2; no clear D. This TCR was sampled from a young woman with Graves' hyperthyroidism. The CDR3 sequence is CSASEGNYGYTF. The CDR3 nucleotides are TGCAGTGCTAGTGAGGGAAACTATGGCTACACCTTC.